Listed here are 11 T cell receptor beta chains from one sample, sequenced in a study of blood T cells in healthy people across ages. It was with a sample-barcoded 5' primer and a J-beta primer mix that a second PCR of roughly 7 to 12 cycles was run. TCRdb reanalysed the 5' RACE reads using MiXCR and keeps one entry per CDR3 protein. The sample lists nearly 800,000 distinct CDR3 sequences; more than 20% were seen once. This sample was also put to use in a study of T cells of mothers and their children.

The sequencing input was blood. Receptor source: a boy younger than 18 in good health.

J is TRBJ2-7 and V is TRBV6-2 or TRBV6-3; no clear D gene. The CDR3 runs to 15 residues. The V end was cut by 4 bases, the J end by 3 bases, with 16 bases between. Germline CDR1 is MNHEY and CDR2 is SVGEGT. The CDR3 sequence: CASSSPGQRNYEQYF. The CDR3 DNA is TGTGCCAGCAGTTCCCCGGGTCAAAGAAACTACGAGCAGTACTTC.

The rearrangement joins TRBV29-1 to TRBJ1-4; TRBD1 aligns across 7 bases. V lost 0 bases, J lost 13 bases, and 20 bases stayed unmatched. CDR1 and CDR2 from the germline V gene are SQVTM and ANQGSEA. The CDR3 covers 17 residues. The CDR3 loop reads CSVEDDVVGQDGQGLFF. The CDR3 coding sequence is TGCAGCGTTGAAGATGACGTGGTTGGACAGGATGGGCAGGGACTGTTTTTT. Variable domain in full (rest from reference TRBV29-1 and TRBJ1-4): SAVISQKPSRDICQRGTSLTIQCQVDSQVTMMFWYRQQPGQSLTLIATANQGSEATYESGFVIDKFPISRPNLTFSTLTVSNMSPEDSSIYLCSVEDDVVGQDGQGLFFGSGTQLSVL.

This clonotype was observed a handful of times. CDR3 coding DNA: TGTGCCAGCAGCCAAGAAGTGGTGGTTACCTACGAGCAGTACTTC. It codes for CASSQEVVVTYEQYF. This chain joins TRBV3-1 and TRBJ2-7; D ambiguous. The CDR3 is 15 amino acids. V lost 0 bases, J lost 2 bases, and 11 bases lay in between. Germline CDR1 is LGHDT and CDR2 is YNNKEL (reference sequence).

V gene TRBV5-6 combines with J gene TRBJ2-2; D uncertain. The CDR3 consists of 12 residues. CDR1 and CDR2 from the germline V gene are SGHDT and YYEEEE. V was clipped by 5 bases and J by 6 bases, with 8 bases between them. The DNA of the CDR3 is TGTGCCAGCAGATATTCTTCCGGGGAGCTGTTTTTT. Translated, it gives CASRYSSGELFF.

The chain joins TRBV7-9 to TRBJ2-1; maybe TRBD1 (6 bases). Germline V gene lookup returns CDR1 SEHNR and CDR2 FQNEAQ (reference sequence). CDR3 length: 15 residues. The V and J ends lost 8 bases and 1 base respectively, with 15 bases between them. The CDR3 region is CASAFRDTSYNEQFF. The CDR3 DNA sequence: TGTGCCAGCGCCTTCCGGGACACGTCCTACAATGAGCAGTTCTTC.

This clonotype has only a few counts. The CDR3 bases are TGCGCCAGCAGCCAAGATCCGGGAACCGGCGATCATTTT. This codes for CASSQDPGTGDHF. V usage is TRBV4-3 and J usage is TRBJ1-5; the D is unclear. V was pared by 0 bases and J by 16 bases, with 16 bases between. Germline CDR1 LGHNA, CDR2 YSLEER. The CDR3 extends over 13 amino acids.

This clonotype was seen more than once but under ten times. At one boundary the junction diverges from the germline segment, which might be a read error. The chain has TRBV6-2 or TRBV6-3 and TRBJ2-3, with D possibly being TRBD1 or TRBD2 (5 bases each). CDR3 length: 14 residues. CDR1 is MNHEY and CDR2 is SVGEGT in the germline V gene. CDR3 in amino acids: CASSSGTDTDTQYF. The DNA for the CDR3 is TGTGCCAGCAGTTCCGGGACGGACACAGATACACAGTATTTT.

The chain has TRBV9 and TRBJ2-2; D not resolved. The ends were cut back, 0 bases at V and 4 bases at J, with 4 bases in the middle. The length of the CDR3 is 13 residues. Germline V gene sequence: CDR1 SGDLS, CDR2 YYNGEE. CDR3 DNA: TGTGCCAGCAGCGTAGATTCCACCGGGGAGCTGTTTTTT. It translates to CASSVDSTGELFF.

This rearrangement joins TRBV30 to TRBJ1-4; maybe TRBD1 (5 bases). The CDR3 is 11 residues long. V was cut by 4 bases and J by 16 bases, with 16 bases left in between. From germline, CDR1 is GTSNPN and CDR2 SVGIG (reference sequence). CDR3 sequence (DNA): TGTGCCTGGATGGTGGGGACGGTCCAGTTTTTT. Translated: CAWMVGTVQFF.

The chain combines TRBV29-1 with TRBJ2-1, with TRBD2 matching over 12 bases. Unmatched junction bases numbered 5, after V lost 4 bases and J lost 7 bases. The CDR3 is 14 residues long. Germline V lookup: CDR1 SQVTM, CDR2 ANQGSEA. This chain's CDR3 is CSVGSLAGGNEQFF. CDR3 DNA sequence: TGCAGCGTTGGGTCCCTAGCGGGGGGGAATGAGCAGTTCTTC.

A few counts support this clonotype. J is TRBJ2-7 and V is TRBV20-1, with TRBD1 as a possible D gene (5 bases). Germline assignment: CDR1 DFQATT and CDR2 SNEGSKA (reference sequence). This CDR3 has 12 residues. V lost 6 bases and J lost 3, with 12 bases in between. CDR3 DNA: TGCAGTGCCACCGAGGACAACTACGAGCAGTACTTC. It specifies CSATEDNYEQYF.